The T cell receptor (beta chain) under discussion was sequenced for a study of shared clonotypes between healthy human individuals. The method was immunoSEQ multiplex PCR; TCRdb's version includes in-frame clones alone and lacks a portion of them. The table has more than 2,000,000 clones, around nine tenths seen once. V was clipped by 3 bases and J by 8 bases, with 9 bases between them. The CDR3 sequence is 12 residues long. The germline gives CDR1 MDHEN, CDR2 SYDVKM. The receptor's source is a young man in good health. The chain links TRBV28 to TRBJ2-3; D gene unclear. Sequences were obtained from naive CD4+ T cells sorted from blood. Subset given: CD45RA+ positively selected. The CDR3: CASSLAARTQYF. CDR3 nucleotides: TGTGCCAGCAGTTTGGCTGCCCGTACGCAGTATTTT.